This paragraph reports one TCR beta chain. What it recognizes is unknown. The data originate from a study of cytomegalovirus exposure and HLA in healthy donors. Whole-study findings and limits: For most TCR beta V segments, an earlier analysis put the productive rate at about 87% or about 30% of the time. Reported findings show TCR beta sequences accurately forecast HLA-A and HLA-B alleles in most subjects. Researchers catalogued around 150 TCR beta chains as cytomegalovirus-associated.

It was with 60 Vbeta and 13 Jbeta primers that the PCR ran. Assay: immunoSEQ multiplex PCR; the TCRdb copy retains only in-frame clones and omits some. The sample holds tens of thousands of clones; about 60% are singletons and the top ten take about 21%. Per the germline V gene, CDR1 is SGHRS and CDR2 is YFSETQ. With V trimmed by 2 bases and J by 2 bases, 4 bases remained unmatched. The CDR3 has 14 amino acids. Sequencing was performed on PBMCs. This rearrangement joins TRBV5-1 to TRBJ2-7; 7 bases align to TRBD1. The TCR was taken from a man in his fifties in good health and CMV-seropositive. CDR3 nucleotides: TGCGCCAGCAGCTTACAGGGGAATACCTACGAGCAGTACTTC. Translated: CASSLQGNTYEQYF. The entire variable domain, with the rest obtained from reference TRBV5-1 and TRBJ2-7, is as follows: KAGVTQTPRYLIKTRGQQVTLSCSPISGHRSVSWYQQTPGQGLQFLFEYFSETQRNKGNFPGRFSGRQFSNSRSEMNVSTLELGDSALYLCASSLQGNTYEQYFGPGTRLTVT.